This section outlines one TCR beta chain sequence together with its context. No cognate antigen has been identified for it. Base quality data are lacking; no much larger clone is found one base away. This sample also contains other DNA sequences that code for the same CDR3. CD8 naive samples were obtained by positive selection for CCR7 among CD45RO-negative cells, yielding a CD45RA+CCR7+ population from which TemRA cells were excluded. The donors were healthy, HIV-negative adults who had no recently reported acute infections or vaccinations. All donors were Caucasian adults living in Nashville, Tennessee, USA. After blood collection by leukapheresis, PBMCs were isolated using Ficoll-Histopaque density gradient centrifugation and then cryopreserved in the vapor phase of liquid nitrogen. Analytical flow cytometry was used to check the purity and quantity of each magnetically sorted T cell population. Genomic DNA was isolated from each sorted fraction and quantified by UV absorbance on a Nanodrop 2000c.

This entry belongs to a study of shared clonotypes between healthy human individuals (dated by TCRdb to the early 2020s). For the wider study: A couple of women and a few men aged 18 to 49 years were included in the cohort. For each donor, three plates each were used for CD4 naive and CD4 memory, two plates were used for CD8 naive, and one plate was used for CD8 memory. The study deeply sequenced blood TCR repertoires of five healthy adults to estimate repertoire size and the extent of clonotype sharing between individuals. Libraries were prepared and TCR repertoires were sequenced by different laboratories using diverse techniques, in order to increase sequencing depth and limit assay-specific biases. Per donor, leukapheresis produced somewhere between about 0.8 and 9 billion PBMCs.

Using the deep immunoSEQ assay, multiplex PCR amplified TCR CDR3 regions from genomic DNA. Extracted genomic DNA from each cell subset was spread evenly across all wells of several immunoSEQ 96-well plates, with each plate serving as a replicate. For sorted subsets, each replicate PCR was loaded with 200 ng genomic DNA, equivalent to approximately 27,000 T cell genomes. The purified libraries were quantified using a Qubit 3.0 fluorometer, sized with a Bioanalyzer 2100, and then quantified again using the KAPA Library Quantification kit. Every immunoSEQ 96-well plate was sequenced on a dedicated single-read 150-cycle Illumina NextSeq 550 flow cell. On the study's bioinformatics: The immunoSEQ output contained only junctional sequences without quality scores, so filtering could not match that applied to full-length reads. To assign V/J genes and CDR3, sequences were annotated against IMGT germline references using PyIR, a Python wrapper for IgBLAST v1.9. Reads were filtered out if the reads had weak V/J assignments (E-value above 1e-6), no CDR3, stop codons, out-of-frame junctions, or ambiguous translated residues. V3J clonotypes were defined as sequences sharing an identical inferred V gene, J gene, and CDR3 amino acid sequence. To compute the percentage overlap between repertoires, the number of shared unique clonotypes was divided by the size of the smaller repertoire. Repertoire richness was assessed with RTK rarefaction, the Chao1 estimator, and Recon v2.1 estimates of unobserved clonotypes. OLGA was used to compute generation probabilities for all TCRbeta clonotypes that the gDNA method yielded from a handful of donors. Drawn from immuneACCESS, this table holds only the in-frame rearrangements with V and J called that TCRdb kept. Clones are partly lost; checked studies trace under half to an unresolved V gene and leave the rest unexplained. D and trimming were read from the DNA, whereas the V and J calls and clone size are those reported in that table. For this sample there are 1.5 million to 2.5 million clones; just under 95% appear just once. The ten largest make up 1% to 1.5% of the sample.

Study-wide conclusions, independent of this receptor: Because the study included a small number of donors, the genetic and exposure-history diversity represented was limited. Clonotypes shared by all four sorted-subset donors showed higher generation probabilities than non-shared clonotypes. Sampling was restricted to blood, and TCR repertoires in tissue are likely to differ from TCR repertoires in blood. Pairwise subsampling led to the expectation that sequencing depth would affect the degree of clonotype sharing among donors. Even with the large sequencing depth, rarefaction of the sorted-subset datasets indicated that sequencing was incomplete. Naive subsets generally had larger estimated clonotype richness than memory subsets. Sharing across several donors was observed for approximately 5% of naive CD4, around 3.5% of naive CD8, over 2% of memory CD4, and roughly 0.4% of memory CD8 clonotypes.

From the cysteine through the phenylalanine, the CDR3 covers 15 amino acids. Of all the DNA, just the CDR3 is kept, 45 bases in frame from base 1. V has 2 bases trimmed and J has 4 bases trimmed; junction bases matching no gene number 6. The germline V gene supplies CDR1 SGHTA and CDR2 FQGTGA. The clonotype was recovered from a man aged 18-30 years in good health. The chain uses TRBV7-3 and TRBJ2-7; 9 central bases correspond to TRBD1. Sequenced sample: naive CD8+ T cells sorted from blood. The cell subset or site label of this sample denotes: CD45RA+CCR7+. The DNA sequence follows: TGTGCCAGCAGCTTAGGGCCCGGGACAGGGTACGAGCAGTACTTC. It encodes CASSLGPGTGYEQYF.